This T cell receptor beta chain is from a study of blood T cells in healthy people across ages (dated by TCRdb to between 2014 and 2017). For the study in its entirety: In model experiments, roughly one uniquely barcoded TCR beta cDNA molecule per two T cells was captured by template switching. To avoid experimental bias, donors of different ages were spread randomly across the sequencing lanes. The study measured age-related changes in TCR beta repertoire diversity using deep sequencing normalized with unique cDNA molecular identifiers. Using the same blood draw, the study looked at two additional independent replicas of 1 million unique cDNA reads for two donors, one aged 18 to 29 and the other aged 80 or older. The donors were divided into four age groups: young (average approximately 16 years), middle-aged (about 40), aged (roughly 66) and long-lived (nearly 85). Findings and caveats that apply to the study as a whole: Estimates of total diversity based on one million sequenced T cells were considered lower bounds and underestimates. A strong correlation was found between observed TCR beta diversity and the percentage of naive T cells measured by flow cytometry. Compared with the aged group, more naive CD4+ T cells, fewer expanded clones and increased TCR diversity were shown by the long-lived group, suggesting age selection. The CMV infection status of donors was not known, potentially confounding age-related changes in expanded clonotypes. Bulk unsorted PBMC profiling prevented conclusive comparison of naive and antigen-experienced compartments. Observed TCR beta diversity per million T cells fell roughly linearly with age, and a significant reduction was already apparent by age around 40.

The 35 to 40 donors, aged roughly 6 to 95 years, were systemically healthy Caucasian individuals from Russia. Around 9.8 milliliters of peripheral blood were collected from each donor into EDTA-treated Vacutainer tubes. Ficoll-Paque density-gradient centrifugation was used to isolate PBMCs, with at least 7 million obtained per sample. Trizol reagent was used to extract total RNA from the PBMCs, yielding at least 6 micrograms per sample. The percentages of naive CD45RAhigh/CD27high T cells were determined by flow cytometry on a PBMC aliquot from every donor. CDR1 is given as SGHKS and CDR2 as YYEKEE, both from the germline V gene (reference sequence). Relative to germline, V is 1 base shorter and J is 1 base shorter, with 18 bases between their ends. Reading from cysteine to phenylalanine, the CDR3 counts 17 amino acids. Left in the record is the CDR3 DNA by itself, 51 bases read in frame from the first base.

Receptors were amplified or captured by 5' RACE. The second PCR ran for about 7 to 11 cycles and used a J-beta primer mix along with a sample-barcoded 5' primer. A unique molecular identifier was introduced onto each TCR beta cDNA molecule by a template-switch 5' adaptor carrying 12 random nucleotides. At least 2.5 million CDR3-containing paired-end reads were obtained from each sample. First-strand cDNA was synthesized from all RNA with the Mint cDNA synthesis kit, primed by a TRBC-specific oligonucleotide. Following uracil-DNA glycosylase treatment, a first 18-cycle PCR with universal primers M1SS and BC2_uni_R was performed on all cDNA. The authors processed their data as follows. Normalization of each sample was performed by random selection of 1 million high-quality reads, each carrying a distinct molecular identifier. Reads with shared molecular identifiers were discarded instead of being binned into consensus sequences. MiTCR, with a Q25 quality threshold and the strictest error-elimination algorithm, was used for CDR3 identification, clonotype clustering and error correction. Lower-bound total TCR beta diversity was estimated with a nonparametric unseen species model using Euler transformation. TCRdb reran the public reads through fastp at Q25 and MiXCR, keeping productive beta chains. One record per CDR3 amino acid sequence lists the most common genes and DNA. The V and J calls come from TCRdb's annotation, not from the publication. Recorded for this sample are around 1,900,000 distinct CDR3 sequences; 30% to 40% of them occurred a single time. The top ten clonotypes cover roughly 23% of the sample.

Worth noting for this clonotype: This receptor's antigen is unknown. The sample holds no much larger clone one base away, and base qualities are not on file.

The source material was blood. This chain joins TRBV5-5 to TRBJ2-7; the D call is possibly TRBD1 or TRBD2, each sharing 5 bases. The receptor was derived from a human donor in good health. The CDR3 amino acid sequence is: CASSLNSGRGYSYEQYF. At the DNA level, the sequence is TGTGCCAGCAGCTTGAATTCCGGACGGGGCTATTCCTACGAGCAGTACTTC.